This entry lists 8 T cell receptor beta chains sequenced from one sample in a study of T cell changes during pregnancy in multiple sclerosis. Using immunoSEQ multiplex PCR, the repertoire was profiled, and TCRdb retains in-frame clones only, with some absent. The profile shows more than 90,000 clones, approximately 91% of them singletons. Sequenced material: peripheral blood, taken in the second trimester of pregnancy. The receptors stem from a female donor with multiple sclerosis, enrolled in a pregnancy study.

CDR3: CASHGDYPYEQYF. In nucleotides, the CDR3 is TGCGCCAGCCACGGGGACTATCCCTACGAGCAGTACTTC. The chain couples TRBV5-1 to TRBJ2-7, with 7 bases matching TRBD2. The germline V gene has CDR1 SGHRS and CDR2 YFSETQ. V shed 7 bases and J 2 bases; nucleotides not matched to a gene: 6. This CDR3 has 13 amino acids.

The V call is TRBV27, the J call TRBJ2-7; 9 bases are shared with TRBD2. Germline V gene sequence: CDR1 MNHEY, CDR2 SMNVEV (reference sequence). The CDR3 length is 16 residues. V lost 0 bases and J lost 5; bases outside the gene matches: 8. The CDR3 is CASSLSRPSGIHEQYF. DNA for the CDR3: TGTGCCAGCAGTTTATCGAGGCCTAGCGGGATTCACGAGCAGTACTTC.

This chain links TRBV12-1 with TRBJ1-5. TRBV12-1 counts as a pseudogene. This CDR3 is 17 amino acids long. CDR3 bases: TGTGCCAGCAGCTCCCACCCCCGACTCAATCAATATCAGCCCCAGCATTTT. Its protein is CASSSHPRLNQYQPQHF.

In this sample, this clone turned up once. This chain joins TRBV7-2 and TRBJ2-1, with 10 bases fitting TRBD2. This CDR3 is 14 amino acids long. Germline loops: CDR1 SGHTA, CDR2 FQGNSA. J gave up 8 bases and V 5 bases, and 6 bases lay outside the gene matches. The chain's CDR3 is CASSESSGRYEQFF. The CDR3 DNA is TGTGCCAGCAGCGAGTCTAGCGGGAGATATGAGCAGTTCTTC.

This chain joins TRBV5-1 and TRBJ1-1; no clear D. The V end lost 0 bases, the J end lost 2 bases, and 11 bases lay between the germline ends. Germline V gene data show CDR1 as SGHRS and CDR2 as YFSETQ. This CDR3 is 15 amino acids long. This chain's CDR3 is CASSLELRSNTEAFF. In DNA, the CDR3 is TGCGCCAGCAGCTTGGAGCTGCGGTCTAACACTGAAGCTTTCTTT.

The CDR3 region is CASSSTSGRILSYEQYF. CDR3 DNA sequence: TGTGCCAGCAGCTCTACTAGCGGGAGGATTCTGTCCTACGAGCAGTACTTC. V gene TRBV5-6 combines with J gene TRBJ2-7; 12 bases are a match to TRBD2. The CDR3 is 17 amino acids. Trimming removed 3 bases from V and 1 base from J; junction bases left unmatched: 8. Germline V gene data show CDR1 as SGHDT and CDR2 as YYEEEE.

The chain carries TRBV7-2 and TRBJ1-4; D is perhaps TRBD1 (5 bases). There are 12 residues in the CDR3. Looked up from germline, CDR1 is SGHTA and CDR2 is FQGNSA. V gave up 4 bases and J gave up 10 bases, with 10 bases separating them. The CDR3 spells CASSYGGTKLFF. CDR3 bases: TGTGCCAGCAGCTATGGGGGGACAAAACTGTTTTTT.

The chain joins TRBV25-1 to TRBJ2-5; TRBD2 matches at 8 bases. Germline lookup yields CDR1 MGHDK and CDR2 SYGVNS. The V segment lost 5 bases and the J segment 5 bases; nucleotides outside the gene matches: 7. This CDR3 comprises 14 residues. CDR3 in amino acids: CASSRPGGVETQYF. The CDR3 DNA is TGTGCCAGCAGTAGGCCGGGAGGGGTGGAGACCCAGTACTTC.